These 13 T cell receptor beta chains were sequenced from one sample in a study of CD8+CD57+ T cells in acquired aplastic anemia. The authors sequenced patients whose flow cytometry had shown CD8+CD57+ cell expansion. TCR beta VDJ combinations and CDR3 sequences were profiled from genomic DNA. TCRdb reprocessed the reads with MiXCR, giving one entry per CDR3 protein. Of approximately 160,000 distinct CDR3 sequences in the sample, roughly 50% are singletons; the top ten hold 2.5% to 4%. The sample taken for sequencing was sorted CD4+, CD8+, or CD8+CD57+ T cells (not recorded which) from PBMCs. These receptors were obtained from a human donor with aplastic anemia.

The genes are TRBV19 and TRBJ2-1, with 8 bases identical to TRBD2. The CDR3 totals 13 residues. Germline CDR1 reads LNHDA; CDR2 reads SQIVND (reference sequence). V was pared by 5 bases and J by 9 bases, with 6 bases of the junction left unmatched. CDR3: CASSSLAGGEQFF. CDR3 bases: TGTGCCAGTAGTTCCCTGGCGGGGGGTGAGCAGTTCTTC.

A few counts support this clonotype. V and J are TRBV7-8 and TRBJ1-4; D unresolved. The germline gives CDR1 SGHVS, CDR2 FQNEAQ. V lost 5 bases and J lost 3, with 4 bases in between. CDR3 length: 12 residues. The CDR3 sequence: CASSQSNEKLFF. The CDR3 nucleotides read TGTGCCAGCAGCCAATCTAATGAAAAACTGTTTTTT.

This chain links TRBV29-1 with TRBJ1-1; D not resolved. This CDR3 is 12 amino acids long. Trimming pared 7 bases from V and 3 bases from J, leaving 12 bases between. Germline V gene sequence: CDR1 SQVTM, CDR2 ANQGSEA. The CDR3 DNA follows: TGCAGCGGACGAGACGGGGACACTGAAGCTTTCTTT. Translating it yields CSGRDGDTEAFF. Using reference TRBV29-1 and TRBJ1-1 for the parts outside the CDR3, the full variable domain is SAVISQKPSRDICQRGTSLTIQCQVDSQVTMMFWYRQQPGQSLTLIATANQGSEATYESGFVIDKFPISRPNLTFSTLTVSNMSPEDSSIYLCSGRDGDTEAFFGQGTRLTVV.

This chain uses TRBV25-1 with TRBJ2-5; possibly TRBD1 for D (7 bases). CDR3 length equals 14 residues. The germline V gene has CDR1 MGHDK and CDR2 SYGVNS. Trimming took 11 bases from V and 5 from J, leaving 21 bases between them. CDR3 DNA sequence: TGTGCCGGTTTAGACAGGGAGGAGTTGGAGACCCAGTACTTC. Encoded protein: CAGLDREELETQYF. Full variable domain (outside the CDR3, taken from reference TRBV25-1 and TRBJ2-5): EADIYQTPRYLVIGTGKKITLECSQTMGHDKMYWYQQDPGMELHLIHYSYGVNSTEKGDLSSESTVSRIRTEHFPLTLESARPSHTSQYLCAGLDREELETQYFGPGTRLLVL.

This clonotype was seen at least ten times. This chain connects TRBV19 to TRBJ2-7, with TRBD1 matching 8 bases. There are 14 residues in the CDR3. CDR1 is LNHDA and CDR2 is SQIVND in the germline V gene (reference sequence). The V segment lost 3 bases and the J segment 5 bases; nucleotides outside the gene matches: 6. The CDR3 nucleotides are TGTGCCAGTAGTATCAGGGGGCATGGCGACGAGCAGTACTTC. This gives the protein CASSIRGHGDEQYF.

This clonotype was recorded many times. V is TRBV5-1 and J is TRBJ1-1, with D unclear. The CDR3 is 13 amino acids. The V end lost 0 bases, the J end lost 0 bases, and 3 bases lay between the germline ends. Germline V gene data show CDR1 as SGHRS and CDR2 as YFSETQ. The CDR3 DNA sequence: TGCGCCAGCAGCTTGGTGGTGAACACTGAAGCTTTCTTT. Translation: CASSLVVNTEAFF.

In the case of this clonotype: At one of its ends the junction is not consistent with the germline gene, which may arise from a read error. The chain couples TRBV10-3 to TRBJ1-2; D might be TRBD1 (5 bases). The CDR3 is made up of 16 amino acids. Germline V CDR1 and CDR2: ENHRY, SYGVKD. This CDR3 reads CASRLDPGAANYGYAF. DNA of the CDR3: TGTGCCAGCCGGTTGGACCCCGGGGCGGCTAACTATGGCTACGCCTTC.

This clonotype was seen many times. The rearrangement joins TRBV12-5 to TRBJ1-1, with TRBD1 identical over 7 bases. The germline gives CDR1 LGHNT, CDR2 FRNRAP. CDR3 length: 13 residues. With V trimmed by 5 bases and J by 6 bases, 6 bases remained unmatched. CDR3 protein: CASGGTGVAEAFF. The DNA of the CDR3 is TGTGCTAGTGGTGGTACAGGGGTGGCTGAAGCTTTCTTT.

This clonotype has just a few counts. The rearrangement links TRBV9 to TRBJ1-1; TRBD1 aligns across 8 bases. V dropped 0 bases and J dropped 4; count of bases not matched to a gene: 5. The CDR3 is 15 amino acids. Germline V lookup: CDR1 SGDLS, CDR2 YYNGEE. CDR3 coding DNA: TGTGCCAGCAGCGTAGCCGGACAGGGAAGCACTGAAGCTTTCTTT. Amino acids: CASSVAGQGSTEAFF.

The chain carries TRBV5-1 and TRBJ2-3; tentatively, D is TRBD1 (5 bases). The CDR3 length is 16 residues. The V end was cut by 0 bases, the J end by 0 bases, with 11 bases between. Germline lookup yields CDR1 SGHRS and CDR2 YFSETQ. The CDR3 coding sequence is TGCGCCAGCAGCTTGGCGTCACAGGTCAGCACAGATACGCAGTATTTT. This gives the protein CASSLASQVSTDTQYF.

Comments on this clonotype: A much more abundant neighbour one base away suggests this may be a read error. The chain recombines TRBV7-2 with TRBJ2-5; a possible D gene is TRBD1 (5 bases). This CDR3 region has 13 residues. Germline CDR1 is SGHTA and CDR2 is FQGNSA. Trimming pared 5 bases from V and 7 bases from J, leaving 14 bases between. In DNA form, the CDR3 reads TGTGCCAGCAGCCTGATTACTACAGGGACCCAGTACTTC. This codes for CASSLITTGTQYF. Full variable domain (remainder filled in from reference TRBV7-2 and TRBJ2-5): GAGVSQSPSNKVTEKGKDVELRCDPISGHTALYWYRQSLGQGLEFLIYFQGNSAPDKSGLPSDRFSAERTGGSVSTLTIQRTQQEDSAVYLCASSLITTGTQYFGPGTRLLVL.

This clonotype was seen repeatedly, ten times or more. The germline gene is not matched at one end of the junction; a read error may be the cause. The chain uses TRBV5-4 and TRBJ2-2; no clear D gene. Germline assignment: CDR1 SGHNT and CDR2 YYREEE (reference sequence). The CDR3 sequence is 15 residues long. The CDR3 DNA reads as TGTGCCAGCAACTTGGGCCGCGCGAACACCGGGGAGCTGTTTTTT. It encodes CASNLGRANTGELFF.

This clonotype was seen many times. The genes are TRBV6-1 and TRBJ1-1, with 10 bases lining up with TRBD1. The CDR3 covers 13 residues. The J segment lost 4 bases and the V segment lost 6 bases, leaving 2 bases of the junction unmatched. Germline V gene data show CDR1 as MNHNS and CDR2 as SASEGT. The CDR3: CASRTGGFTEAFF. CDR3 DNA: TGTGCCAGCAGGACAGGGGGCTTCACTGAAGCTTTCTTT.